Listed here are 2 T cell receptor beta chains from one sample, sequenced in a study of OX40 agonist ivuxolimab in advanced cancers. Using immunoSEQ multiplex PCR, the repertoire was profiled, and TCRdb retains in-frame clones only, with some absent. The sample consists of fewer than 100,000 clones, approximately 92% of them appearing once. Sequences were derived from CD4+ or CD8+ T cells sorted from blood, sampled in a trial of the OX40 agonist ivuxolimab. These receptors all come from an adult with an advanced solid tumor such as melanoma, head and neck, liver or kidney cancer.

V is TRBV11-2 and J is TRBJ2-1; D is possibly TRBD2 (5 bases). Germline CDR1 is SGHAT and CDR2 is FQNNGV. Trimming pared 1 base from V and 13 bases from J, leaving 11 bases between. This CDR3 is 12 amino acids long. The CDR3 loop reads CASSLGGGQQFF. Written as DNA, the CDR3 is TGTGCCAGCAGCTTAGGTGGAGGTCAACAGTTCTTC.

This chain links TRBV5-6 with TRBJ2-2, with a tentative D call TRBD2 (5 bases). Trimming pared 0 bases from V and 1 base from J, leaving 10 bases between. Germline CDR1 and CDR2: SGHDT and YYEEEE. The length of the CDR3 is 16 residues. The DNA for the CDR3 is TGTGCCAGCAGCTTGGGCCAGCGGATGAACACCGGGGAGCTGTTTTTT. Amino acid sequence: CASSLGQRMNTGELFF.